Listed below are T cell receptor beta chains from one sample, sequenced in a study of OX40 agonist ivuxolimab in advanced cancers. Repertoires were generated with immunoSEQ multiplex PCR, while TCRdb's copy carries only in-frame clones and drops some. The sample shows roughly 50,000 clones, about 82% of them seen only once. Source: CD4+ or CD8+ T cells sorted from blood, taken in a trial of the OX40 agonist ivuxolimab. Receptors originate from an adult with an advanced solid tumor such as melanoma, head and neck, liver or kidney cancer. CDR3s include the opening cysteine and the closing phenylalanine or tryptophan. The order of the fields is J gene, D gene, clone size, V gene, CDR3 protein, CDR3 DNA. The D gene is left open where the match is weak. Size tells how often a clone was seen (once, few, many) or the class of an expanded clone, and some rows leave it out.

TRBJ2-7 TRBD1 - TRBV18 CASSPPGQGAYEQYF TGTGCCAGCTCACCACCGGGACAGGGAGCATACGAGCAGTACTTC
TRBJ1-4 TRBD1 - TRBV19 CASSMYRGPLGEKLFF TGTGCCAGTAGTATGTACAGGGGGCCTCTGGGTGAAAAACTGTTTTTT
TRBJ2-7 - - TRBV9 CASSVHGHEQYF TGTGCCAGCAGCGTACACGGCCACGAGCAGTACTTC
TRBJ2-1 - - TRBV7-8 CASSLRGGLSYNEQFF TGTGCCAGCAGCTTGAGAGGAGGGCTCTCCTACAATGAGCAGTTCTTC
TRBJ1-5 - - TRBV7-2 CASSLEPASNQPQHF TGTGCCAGCAGCTTAGAGCCAGCTAGCAATCAGCCCCAGCATTTT
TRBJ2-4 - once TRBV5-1 CASSLDLAKNIQYF TGCGCCAGCAGCTTGGACTTAGCCAAAAACATTCAGTACTTC
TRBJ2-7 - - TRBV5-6 CASSPVRGTLGEQYF TGTGCCAGCAGCCCGGTGCGGGGAACGTTGGGCGAGCAGTACTTC
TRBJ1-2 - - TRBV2 CASRKTQAGYTF TGTGCCAGCAGGAAAACTCAGGCCGGCTACACCTTC
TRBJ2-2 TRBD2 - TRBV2 CASSLGTSGVGGELFF TGTGCCAGCAGCCTCGGGACTAGCGGGGTAGGCGGGGAGCTGTTTTTT
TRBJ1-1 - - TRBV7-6 CASSLTKTDRGREAFF TGTGCCAGCAGCTTAACGAAGACAGACCGAGGGAGGGAAGCTTTCTTT
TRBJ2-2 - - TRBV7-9 CASSAFFETGELFF TGTGCCAGCAGCGCCTTTTTCGAGACCGGGGAGCTGTTTTTT
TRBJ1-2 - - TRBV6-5 CASSPRTLYGYTF TGTGCCAGCAGCCCCCGGACACTATATGGCTACACCTTC
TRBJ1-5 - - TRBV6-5 CASSYSGYSNQPQHF TGTGCCAGCAGTTACTCAGGGTATAGCAATCAGCCCCAGCATTTT
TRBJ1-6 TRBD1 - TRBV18 CASSPGTDNSPLHF TGTGCCAGCTCACCCGGGACAGATAATTCACCCCTCCACTTT
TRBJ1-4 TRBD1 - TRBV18 CASSPAGTGQKLFF TGTGCCAGCTCACCGGCCGGGACAGGGCAAAAACTGTTTTTT
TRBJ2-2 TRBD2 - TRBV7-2 CASSLVGLAGAAGELFF TGTGCCAGCAGCTTAGTGGGACTAGCGGGGGCTGCCGGGGAGCTGTTTTTT
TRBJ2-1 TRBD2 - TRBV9 CASSATSGGVSEQFF TGTGCCAGCAGCGCAACTAGCGGGGGGGTCAGTGAGCAGTTCTTC
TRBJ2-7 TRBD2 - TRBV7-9 CASSLNSGGLGAQYF TGTGCCAGCAGTTTGAATAGCGGGGGGCTAGGTGCGCAGTACTTC
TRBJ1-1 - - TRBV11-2 CASSLVRGMNTEAFF TGTGCCAGCAGCTTAGTGCGGGGGATGAACACTGAAGCTTTCTTT
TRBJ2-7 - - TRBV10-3 CAIGGLANYEQYF TGTGCCATCGGCGGGTTAGCGAACTACGAGCAGTACTTC
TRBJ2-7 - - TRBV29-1 CSVTRQRDYEQYF TGCAGCGTTACTAGGCAGCGAGACTACGAGCAGTACTTC
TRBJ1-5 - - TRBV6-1 CASSVVRPGGNQPQHF TGTGCCAGCAGTGTGGTACGGCCAGGGGGCAATCAGCCCCAGCATTTT
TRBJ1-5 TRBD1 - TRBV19 CASTTGQFFNQPQHF TGTGCCAGTACCACGGGACAGTTTTTCAATCAGCCCCAGCATTTT
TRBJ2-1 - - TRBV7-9 CASSLMDTVQFF TGTGCCAGCAGCCTTATGGACACGGTGCAGTTCTTC
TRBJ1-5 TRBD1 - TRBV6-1 CAGTGTGGQPQHF TGTGCCGGGACCGGGACAGGGGGTCAGCCCCAGCATTTT